Listed below are T cell receptor beta chains from one sample, sequenced in a study of response to subunit inactivated influenza vaccine. TCRdb called the RT-PCR reads again in MiXCR, with one record for every CDR3 protein. Found here are more than 400,000 distinct CDR3 sequences, less than 7.5% of them singletons; the top ten hold less than 15%. Sequences were derived from PBMCs from blood, sampled around 25 months after vaccination. Source of these receptors: a man between 50 and 75 years old who received an inactivated influenza vaccine. The CDR3 runs from the conserved cysteine through the conserved F or W. The D gene is left open where the match is weak. Size is omitted from some rows. Given values are once, few, many or a class for expanded clones.

j_call	v_call	d_call	clone_size	cdr3_aa	cdr3_nt
TRBJ2-1	TRBV15	.	.	CATSRDPRVRDEQFF	TGTGCCACCAGCAGAGATCCCCGGGTACGCGATGAGCAGTTCTTC
TRBJ2-7	TRBV28	.	many	CASSVPRRDYEQYF	TGTGCCAGCAGTGTCCCCCGACGGGACTACGAGCAGTACTTC
TRBJ1-2	TRBV4-2	.	many	CASSQPVQAGGGYTF	TGTGCCAGCAGCCAACCAGTCCAGGCTGGGGGGGGCTACACCTTC
TRBJ1-5	TRBV10-3	TRBD1	few	CAISASGGTQPQHF	TGTGCCATCAGTGCGTCAGGGGGGACTCAGCCCCAGCATTTT
TRBJ2-1	TRBV20-1	TRBD2	few	CSARGILAGEVGEQFF	TGCAGTGCTAGAGGGATACTAGCGGGGGAGGTTGGTGAGCAGTTCTTC
TRBJ2-1	TRBV29-1	.	many	CSVGHLSYNEQFF	TGCAGCGTAGGACACTTATCCTACAATGAGCAGTTCTTC
TRBJ2-7	TRBV7-9	TRBD1	.	CASRRTGGSGEQYF	TGTGCCAGCAGGCGGACAGGGGGGTCTGGAGAGCAGTACTTC
TRBJ1-1	TRBV30	.	many	CAWSPRSLATEAFF	TGTGCCTGGAGTCCCCGGTCTCTTGCCACTGAAGCTTTCTTT
TRBJ1-4	TRBV20-1	.	few	CSARAGATNEKLFF	TGCAGTGCTCGAGCCGGAGCAACTAATGAAAAACTGTTTTTT
TRBJ1-1	TRBV7-9	.	many	CASSRMNTEAFF	TGTGCCAGCAGCCGGATGAACACTGAAGCTTTCTTT